The rows below give T cell receptor beta chains drawn from one sample of a study of blood T cell repertoires in COVID-19. The protocol was immunoSEQ multiplex PCR, while the TCRdb copy is restricted to in-frame clones and leaves out a portion. The table has about 330,000 clones, roughly nine tenths seen once. Sequencing was performed on peripheral blood. The receptors shown here come from a man aged 18 to 30 who had recovered from COVID-19. Each CDR3 is given with its conserved first and last residue. The D gene is left open where the match is weak. The size entry is marked missing in some rows and otherwise reads once, few, many or a size class.

abundance: .; d_gene: .; v_gene: TRBV6-5; j_gene: TRBJ1-1; len: 15; CDR3aa: CASSYEERRNTEAFF; CDR3nt: TGTGCCAGCAGTTACGAGGAAAGGAGAAACACTGAAGCTTTCTTT
abundance: .; d_gene: .; v_gene: TRBV12-3/TRBV12-4; j_gene: TRBJ1-1; len: 11; CDR3aa: CATLTGTEAFF; CDR3nt: TGTGCCACCCTTACAGGGACTGAAGCTTTCTTT
abundance: .; d_gene: .; v_gene: TRBV6-5; j_gene: TRBJ1-1; len: 11; CDR3aa: CASVRTAEAFF; CDR3nt: TGTGCCAGCGTACGGACAGCTGAAGCTTTCTTT
abundance: .; d_gene: .; v_gene: TRBV7-8; j_gene: TRBJ1-2; len: 14; CDR3aa: CASSPTGGGVGYTF; CDR3nt: TGTGCCAGCAGCCCCACGGGAGGGGGAGTCGGCTACACCTTC
abundance: .; d_gene: TRBD1; v_gene: TRBV5-1; j_gene: TRBJ1-4; len: 15; CDR3aa: CASSFNRDRDEKLFF; CDR3nt: TGCGCCAGCAGCTTTAACCGGGACAGGGATGAAAAACTGTTTTTT
abundance: .; d_gene: .; v_gene: TRBV11-2; j_gene: TRBJ2-1; len: 15; CDR3aa: CASRSNSSSYNEQFF; CDR3nt: TGTGCCAGCAGATCCAACTCGAGCTCCTACAATGAGCAGTTCTTC
abundance: .; d_gene: TRBD2; v_gene: TRBV6-5; j_gene: TRBJ2-1; len: 15; CDR3aa: CATGLAGGPLNEQFF; CDR3nt: TGTGCCACCGGACTAGCGGGAGGGCCTTTGAATGAGCAGTTCTTC
abundance: .; d_gene: TRBD2; v_gene: TRBV11-2; j_gene: TRBJ2-3; len: 18; CDR3aa: CASSLLSIAGELTDTQYF; CDR3nt: TGTGCCAGCAGCTTATTATCTATAGCGGGAGAGTTGACAGATACGCAGTATTTT
abundance: .; d_gene: TRBD2; v_gene: TRBV3-1/TRBV3-2; j_gene: TRBJ2-7; len: 14; CDR3aa: CASSRLAGVREQYF; CDR3nt: TGTGCCAGCAGCCGACTAGCGGGGGTTCGCGAGCAGTACTTC
abundance: .; d_gene: .; v_gene: TRBV27; j_gene: TRBJ1-1; len: 16; CDR3aa: CASSLWAPLGDTEAFF; CDR3nt: TGTGCCAGCAGTTTATGGGCCCCTTTAGGTGACACTGAAGCTTTCTTT
abundance: many; d_gene: TRBD1; v_gene: TRBV5-6; j_gene: TRBJ1-2; len: 14; CDR3aa: CASSLAGGDYGYTF; CDR3nt: TGTGCCAGCAGCTTGGCAGGGGGCGACTATGGCTACACCTTC
abundance: .; d_gene: .; v_gene: TRBV19; j_gene: TRBJ1-2; len: 15; CDR3aa: CASSLWTVANYGYTF; CDR3nt: TGTGCCAGTAGTCTGTGGACAGTAGCTAACTATGGCTACACCTTC
abundance: .; d_gene: TRBD2; v_gene: TRBV6-4; j_gene: TRBJ2-3; len: 15; CDR3aa: CASSESSGGKDTQYF; CDR3nt: TGTGCCAGCAGTGAATCGAGCGGGGGGAAAGATACGCAGTATTTT
abundance: .; d_gene: .; v_gene: TRBV19; j_gene: TRBJ1-2; len: 12; CDR3aa: CASSTDYYGYTF; CDR3nt: TGTGCCAGTTCTACGGACTACTATGGCTACACCTTC
abundance: .; d_gene: .; v_gene: TRBV9; j_gene: TRBJ1-5; len: 15; CDR3aa: CASSVDGQGNQPQHF; CDR3nt: TGTGCCAGCAGCGTAGATGGACAAGGCAATCAGCCCCAGCATTTT
abundance: once; d_gene: .; v_gene: TRBV27; j_gene: TRBJ2-7; len: 15; CDR3aa: CASSYGAPSSYEQYF; CDR3nt: TGTGCCAGCAGTTATGGGGCTCCGAGCTCCTACGAGCAGTACTTC
abundance: .; d_gene: TRBD1; v_gene: TRBV3-1/TRBV3-2; j_gene: TRBJ1-1; len: 14; CDR3aa: CASSRGQGAIEAFF; CDR3nt: TGTGCCAGCAGTCGCGGACAGGGGGCCATTGAAGCTTTCTTT
abundance: .; d_gene: TRBD2; v_gene: TRBV9; j_gene: TRBJ2-1; len: 14; CDR3aa: CASSSSGRAFEQFF; CDR3nt: TGTGCCAGCAGCTCTAGCGGGAGGGCCTTTGAGCAGTTCTTC
abundance: .; d_gene: .; v_gene: TRBV6-5; j_gene: TRBJ1-4; len: 15; CDR3aa: CASSSQGGTNEKLFF; CDR3nt: TGTGCCAGCAGTTCACAGGGTGGAACTAATGAAAAACTGTTTTTT
abundance: .; d_gene: TRBD1; v_gene: TRBV6-2/TRBV6-3; j_gene: TRBJ2-6; len: 19; CDR3aa: CASSGDRDRGISVANVLTF; CDR3nt: TGTGCCAGCAGCGGGGACCGGGACAGGGGAATTTCGGTGGCCAACGTCCTGACTTTC
abundance: .; d_gene: .; v_gene: TRBV4-1; j_gene: TRBJ2-1; len: 19; CDR3aa: CASSQQGGGRIRRANEQFF; CDR3nt: TGCGCCAGCAGCCAACAGGGGGGAGGCCGAATCCGCCGGGCGAATGAGCAGTTCTTC
abundance: once; d_gene: TRBD1; v_gene: TRBV10-3; j_gene: TRBJ2-2; len: 15; CDR3aa: CAISEIQGDTGELFF; CDR3nt: TGTGCCATCAGTGAAATTCAGGGGGACACCGGGGAGCTGTTTTTT
abundance: .; d_gene: TRBD2; v_gene: TRBV10-2; j_gene: TRBJ2-7; len: 14; CDR3aa: CASSQGLAGGEQYF; CDR3nt: TGCGCCAGCAGCCAGGGACTAGCGGGGGGGGAGCAGTACTTC
abundance: .; d_gene: .; v_gene: TRBV5-5; j_gene: TRBJ1-1; len: 12; CDR3aa: CASSFDRREAFF; CDR3nt: TGTGCCAGCAGCTTCGACAGGCGGGAGGCTTTCTTT
abundance: .; d_gene: TRBD1; v_gene: TRBV7-2; j_gene: TRBJ2-1; len: 14; CDR3aa: CASSLTPGGNEQFF; CDR3nt: TGTGCCAGCAGCTTAACCCCAGGGGGCAATGAGCAGTTCTTC